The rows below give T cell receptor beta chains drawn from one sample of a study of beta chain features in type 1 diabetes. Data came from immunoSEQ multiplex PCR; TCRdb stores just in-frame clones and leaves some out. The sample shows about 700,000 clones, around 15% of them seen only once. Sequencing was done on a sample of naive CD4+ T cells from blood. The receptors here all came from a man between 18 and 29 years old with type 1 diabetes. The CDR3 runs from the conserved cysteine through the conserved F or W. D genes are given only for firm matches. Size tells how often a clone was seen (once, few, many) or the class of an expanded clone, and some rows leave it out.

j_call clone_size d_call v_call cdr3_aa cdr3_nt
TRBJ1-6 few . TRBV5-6 CASSSGQFYNSPLHF TGTGCCAGCAGCTCCGGACAGTTCTATAATTCACCCCTCCACTTT
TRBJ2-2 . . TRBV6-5 CASRDRANTGELFF TGTGCCAGCAGGGACAGAGCGAACACCGGGGAGCTGTTTTTT
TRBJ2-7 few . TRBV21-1 CASSAYRGPYEQYF TGTGCCAGCAGCGCCTACAGGGGGCCGTACGAGCAGTACTTC
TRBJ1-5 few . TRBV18 CASSPSRSQPQHF TGTGCCAGCTCACCATCGAGGAGTCAGCCCCAGCATTTT
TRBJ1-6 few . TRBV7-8 CASSPGTTSSPLHF TGTGCCAGCAGCCCCGGGACAACAAGTTCACCCCTCCACTTT
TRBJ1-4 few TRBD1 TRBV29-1 CSVARQGAIEKLFF TGCAGCGTTGCCAGACAGGGGGCAATAGAAAAACTGTTTTTT
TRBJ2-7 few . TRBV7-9 CASSLGQEPYEQYF TGTGCCAGCAGCTTAGGGCAGGAGCCCTACGAGCAGTACTTC
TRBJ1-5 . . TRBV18 CASSRGAAQPQHF TGTGCCAGCTCAAGGGGTGCGGCTCAGCCCCAGCATTTT
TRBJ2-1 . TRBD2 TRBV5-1 CASSPYRLADNNEQFF TGCGCCAGCAGTCCCTATAGGCTAGCGGACAACAATGAGCAGTTCTTC
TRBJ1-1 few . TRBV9 CASSAHRDTEAFF TGTGCCAGCAGCGCTCACAGGGATACTGAAGCTTTCTTT
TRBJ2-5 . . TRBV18 CASSPGGEETQYF TGTGCCAGCTCACCGGGTGGGGAGGAGACCCAGTACTTC
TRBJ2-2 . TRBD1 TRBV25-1 CASSVHQGAGDTGELFF TGTGCCAGCAGTGTCCACCAGGGGGCAGGGGACACCGGGGAGCTGTTTTTT
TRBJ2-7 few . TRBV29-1 CSVEVGSRGGDEQYF TGCAGCGTTGAAGTTGGGTCCAGGGGGGGAGACGAGCAGTACTTC
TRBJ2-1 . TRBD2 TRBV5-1 CASSTGLAEYNEQFF TGCGCCAGCAGCACGGGACTAGCGGAATACAATGAGCAGTTCTTC
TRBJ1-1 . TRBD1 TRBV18 CASSPVQGQNTEAFF TGTGCCAGCTCGCCAGTACAGGGGCAGAACACTGAAGCTTTCTTT
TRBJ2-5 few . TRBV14 CASSQAEETQYF TGTGCCAGCAGCCAAGCAGAAGAGACCCAGTACTTC
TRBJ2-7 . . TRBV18 CASSPRGHEQYF TGTGCCAGCTCACCACGAGGGCACGAGCAGTACTTC
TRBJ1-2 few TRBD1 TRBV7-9 CASSPSTTGLSGYTF TGTGCCAGCAGCCCATCAACGACAGGGTTGAGTGGCTACACCTTC
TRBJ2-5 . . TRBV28 CARARGLETQYF TGTGCCAGGGCACGGGGACTCGAGACCCAGTACTTC
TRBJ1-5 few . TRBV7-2 CASSNLRDQPQHF TGTGCCAGCAGTAATCTCCGCGATCAGCCCCAGCATTTT
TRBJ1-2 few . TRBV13 CASSSAGYGYTF TGTGCCAGCAGCTCGGCAGGGTATGGCTACACCTTC
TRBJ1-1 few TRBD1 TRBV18 CASSPFGQGAFEAFF TGTGCCAGCTCACCGTTTGGACAGGGGGCCTTTGAAGCTTTCTTT
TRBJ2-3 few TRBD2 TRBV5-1 CASSLYTSVPTDTQYF TGCGCCAGCAGCTTGTACACTAGCGTACCCACAGATACGCAGTATTTT
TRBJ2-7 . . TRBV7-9 CASSLRDTYEQYF TGTGCCAGCAGCTTAAGGGACACCTACGAGCAGTACTTC
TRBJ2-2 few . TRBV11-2 CASSLGATGELFF TGTGCCAGCAGCCTAGGGGCCACCGGGGAGCTGTTTTTT
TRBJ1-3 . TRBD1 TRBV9 CASSALGQRSSGNTIYF TGTGCCAGCAGCGCCTTGGGACAGCGTAGCTCTGGAAACACCATATATTTT